The 7 T cell receptor beta chains given below trace back to one sample, sequenced in a study of shared clonotypes between healthy human individuals. Sequencing was performed with immunoSEQ multiplex PCR; in TCRdb, only in-frame clones are kept and a portion is missing. The repertoire has about 480,000 clones, 79% of them found once; the top ten carry 10% to 15%. The sequenced sample consisted of PBMCs. All receptors derive from a middle-aged woman in good health. Some clones in this sample may be carry-over from other donors' samples.

The chain employs TRBV13 and TRBJ2-7, with TRBD1 as a possible D gene (5 bases). Germline V CDR1 and CDR2: PRHDT, FYEKMQ (reference sequence). The CDR3 extends over 13 amino acids. V dropped 5 bases and J dropped 1 base, with 9 bases sitting between them. The CDR3 sequence: CASSLDRSYEQYF. The CDR3 coding sequence is TGTGCCAGCAGCCTAGACAGATCCTACGAGCAGTACTTC.

The CDR3 coding sequence is TGCGCCAGCAGCTTGGCCTACAGGACAGGGGGCACTGAAGCTTTCTTT. Protein: CASSLAYRTGGTEAFF. This rearrangement joins TRBV5-1 to TRBJ1-1, with 10 nucleotides matching TRBD1. The CDR3 contains 16 residues. The junction had 6 bases not matched to a gene; V was cut back by 0 bases and J by 4 bases. CDR1 is SGHRS and CDR2 is YFSETQ in the germline V gene.

The chain recombines TRBV27 with TRBJ2-1; the D gene is possibly TRBD1 (5 bases). Germline V CDR1 and CDR2: MNHEY, SMNVEV (reference sequence). V shed 5 bases and J shed 4 bases, with 6 bases lying between them. This CDR3 is 12 amino acids long. The CDR3, as DNA: TGTGCCAGCAGTGACAGTTACAATGAGCAGTTCTTC. The encoded protein is CASSDSYNEQFF.

This clone showed up many times. Other DNA sequences in the sample encode the same CDR3. This chain links TRBV6-6 with TRBJ1-3; D unclear. The germline V and J ends were trimmed by 4 bases and 0 bases, with 10 bases remaining between them. CDR3 length: 15 amino acids. CDR1 is MNHNY, CDR2 SVGAGI, per germline (reference sequence). The CDR3 spells CASSSLDGSGNTIYF. The CDR3 coding sequence is TGTGCCAGCAGTTCGTTGGACGGCTCTGGAAACACCATATATTTT.

This chain joins TRBV7-2 and TRBJ1-1; TRBD1 agrees at 7 bases. Germline-derived CDR1 and CDR2 are SGHTA and FQGNSA. The trim removed 5 bases at V and 3 bases at J, leaving 9 bases unmatched. The CDR3 loop spans 15 amino acids. The CDR3 is CASSRLTGVDTEAFF. In DNA, the CDR3 is TGTGCCAGCAGCCGCCTCACAGGGGTCGACACTGAAGCTTTCTTT.

This sequence joins TRBV15 and TRBJ2-7; 13 bases map to TRBD2. CDR1 is LNHNV, CDR2 YYDKDF, per germline (reference sequence). V trimming: 5 bases; J trimming: 9 bases; junction bases outside the gene matches: 10. The CDR3 has 15 amino acids. CDR3 region: CATSLRTSGSSGQYF. The CDR3 nucleotides are TGTGCCACCAGCCTCCGGACTAGCGGGAGTTCGGGGCAGTACTTC.

This clone was recorded once. The chain joins TRBV5-1 to TRBJ2-2, with no clear D. Germline values: CDR1 SGHRS, CDR2 YFSETQ. V shed 4 bases and J shed 1 base, with 11 bases lying between them. The CDR3 totals 15 residues. This CDR3 reads CASSPLRVNTGELFF. The CDR3 DNA follows: TGCGCCAGCAGCCCCCTCCGGGTGAACACCGGGGAGCTGTTTTTT.